This T cell receptor (beta chain) was documented in a study of blood T cell repertoires in COVID-19. As for the study in general: The origin of the acute and convalescent COVID-19 samples was the United States, Italy and Spain. Sample material is recorded as cDNA or gDNA derived from T cells, B-cell-depleted T cells, or PBMCs.

The CDR3 is 16 residues long. Germline V lookup: CDR1 MDHEN, CDR2 SYDVKM. The V gene end was trimmed by 0 bases and the J gene end by 3 bases; junction bases not matched to a gene: 3. In the authors' methods: Reference gene primers were amplified, and this amplification served to estimate nucleated cell counts. The assay was immunoSEQ multiplex PCR, and TCRdb's table has in-frame clones only and misses some. V and J calls plus clone size are reproduced from that table; the DNA served to infer D and trimming. The sample includes roughly 100,000 clones, 75% to 90% of them seen just once. The chain recombines TRBV28 with TRBJ2-5, with 11 positions matching TRBD1. The sequencing input was peripheral blood. The receptor comes from a man aged 50 or older with acute or convalescent COVID-19. CDR3 sequence reads: CASSLWGQGEEETQYF. DNA for the CDR3: TGTGCCAGCAGTTTATGGGGACAGGGGGAAGAAGAGACCCAGTACTTC. The complete variable domain, with remaining parts taken from reference TRBV28 and TRBJ2-5, reads DVKVTQSSRYLVKRTGEKVFLECVQDMDHENMFWYRQDPGLGLRLIYFSYDVKMKEKGDIPEGYSVSREKKERFSLILESASTNQTSMYLCASSLWGQGEEETQYFGPGTRLLVL.